This T cell receptor (beta chain) appears in the sequencing data of a study of T cell responses to AZD1222 COVID-19 vaccine. Findings of the study overall: The study sampled repertoires only after the peak T cell response. CD4 TCRs covered the whole spike, strongest at regions 160-218 and 743-854. Most donors were white British and more were female, and clonal diversity was possibly underestimated. Receipt of two AZD1222 doses was followed by a rise in Spike-specific TCR breadth and depth.

Regarding this clone: Its antigen remains unknown.

The CDR3 contains 15 residues. Deletions cut 3 bases from V and 0 bases from J, with 12 bases between. CDR1 is SGDLS, CDR2 YYNGEE, per germline. Method: immunoSEQ multiplex PCR; TCRdb's copy keeps in-frame clones and lacks some. The data contain about 200,000 clones, just over 85% of them singletons. This TCR was sampled from an adult in good health. The sequencing used peripheral blood, collected on day 0 of AZD1222 vaccination. J is TRBJ1-1 and V is TRBV9, with TRBD1 as a possible D gene (6 bases). CDR3 loop: CASSAEGGMNTEAFF. In nucleotides, the CDR3 is TGTGCCAGCAGCGCCGAAGGGGGGATGAACACTGAAGCTTTCTTT.